This T cell receptor beta chain was found in a study of human T cells and chemical hapten exposure. Study-wide context: Sensitization applied 2% DPC to about 2 cm by about 2 cm of upper inner arm skin. Notes on the study in general: TCRs exceeding a frequency of 1 in 1000 stayed unchanged under DPC sensitization. Higher patch test scores went with higher counts of PT1 expanded TCRs. The donor cohort had alopecia, so its immune response may not match that of healthy people.

This clonotype was detected only a few times. The antigen is not known. Time point meaning: pre-sensitization, week 0. Treatment here: therapeutic diphenylcyclopropenone sensitization with weekly scalp DPC. A single record per CDR3 protein comes from TCRdb applying MiXCR to the RACE reads. The sample has a few hundred thousand distinct CDR3 sequences; approximately 8.4% are singletons. From germline, CDR1 is LNHDA and CDR2 SQIVND (reference sequence). The CDR3 consists of 13 residues. Trimming removed 6 bases at V and 5 bases at J, with 13 bases between. The chain joins TRBV19 to TRBJ2-5; D remains unclear. The sample here was whole blood, taken in connection with sensitization to the hapten diphenylcyclopropenone (DPC). This TCR came from a woman aged 40 to 50 with alopecia areata. Some clones in this sample may be carry-over from other donors' samples. CDR3: CASSSQHEETQYF. The CDR3 DNA is TGTGCCAGTAGCTCCCAGCACGAGGAGACCCAGTACTTC.